This T cell receptor beta chain was sequenced during a study of cytomegalovirus exposure and HLA in healthy donors. Study information: The Caucasian-associated ancestry cluster held 80% to 90% of around 380 genotyped donors. General study points: V- and J-gene trimming of TCR beta was linked (in a later analysis) to a missense DCLRE1C variant. DRB1 had the most TCR associations and HLA-C the fewest, a later analysis found, with rates varying by HLA locus. TCR beta V segments were, for the most part, productive about 87% or about 30% of the time in an earlier analysis.

The PCR was carried out with 60 Vbeta primers and 13 Jbeta primers. Sequenced by immunoSEQ multiplex PCR; TCRdb stores in-frame clones only, minus some. The table shows 160,000 or so clones, with over 70% occurring only once. The CDR3 covers 15 residues. Germline assignment: CDR1 LGHNA and CDR2 YNFKEQ. On this clone itself: The antigen remains undetermined. Germline and junction disagree at one end, which may indicate a read error.

This sequence was found in a woman between 50 and 59 years old in good health and CMV-seronegative. The V call is TRBV4-2, the J call TRBJ2-7; 7 bases match TRBD1. The sample consisted of PBMCs. The CDR3 sequence: CASSQVWDSSCEQYF. The CDR3 bases are TGTGCCAGCAGCCAAGTCTGGGACAGCTCCTGCGAGCAGTACTTC.